Each of the 9 T cell receptor beta chains below was sequenced from the same sample in a study of regulatory T cells in long-lasting Graves disease. Combining iRepertoire HTBI primers with Arm-PCR of CDR3 regions, the authors built TCR beta libraries. One entry per CDR3 protein results from TCRdb running MiXCR on the multiplex PCR reads. Of about 290,000 distinct CDR3 sequences in the sample, 22% are singletons; the top ten hold about 61%. Time point: persistent/refractory GD, antithyroid drugs over 5 years with positive TRAb. The TCR library was made from RNA extracted from PBMCs. Sequencing used peripheral blood mononuclear cells (PBMCs), obtained when the disease was refractory, from a patient treated with antithyroid drugs. These receptors all stem from a female donor with Graves disease.

This clonotype was counted a few times. This rearrangement joins TRBV30 to TRBJ2-5; 7 positions agree with TRBD1. V shed 0 bases, J shed 2 bases, and the junction held 3 bases outside the gene matches. The CDR3 is 14 residues long. CDR1 and CDR2 from the germline V gene are GTSNPN and SVGIG (reference sequence). CDR3 protein: CAWSVGTDQETQYF. The CDR3 DNA follows: TGTGCCTGGAGTGTAGGGACAGATCAAGAGACCCAGTACTTC.

This clonotype was recorded many times. The chain carries TRBV28 and TRBJ2-5; D may correspond to TRBD1 or TRBD2 (6 bases each). Germline V lookup: CDR1 MDHEN, CDR2 SYDVKM. V shed 7 bases and J shed 7 bases, with 22 bases lying between them. The CDR3 contains 15 residues. Written as DNA, the CDR3 is TGTGCCAGCATTGACCCCGGGGGCCAACGACGGACCCAGTACTTC. This gives the protein CASIDPGGQRRTQYF.

This clonotype was recorded many times. The chain has TRBV2 and TRBJ2-2, with TRBD1 matching 8 bases. J was trimmed by 7 bases and V by 6 bases; bases with no gene match: 19. The CDR3 is 18 residues long. Germline lookup yields CDR1 SNHLY and CDR2 FYNNEI. CDR3 sequence: CASRESRGLRAFNGELFF. The CDR3 coding sequence is TGTGCCAGCAGGGAGTCCAGGGGGCTGCGGGCCTTTAACGGGGAGCTGTTTTTT.

This clonotype showed up many times. The V gene is TRBV29-1, the J gene TRBJ2-5; possible D gene TRBD1, 5 bases. V dropped 0 bases and J dropped 4 bases, with 15 bases sitting between them. Germline CDR1 reads SQVTM; CDR2 reads ANQGSEA. The CDR3 loop spans 15 amino acids. The DNA of the CDR3 is TGCAGCGTTGAAGATCCGACAGCCATCCTAGAGACCCAGTACTTC. Translating gives CSVEDPTAILETQYF.

The rearrangement joins TRBV5-4 to TRBJ2-3; TRBD2 might be the D (6 bases). V gave up 5 bases and J gave up 6 bases, with 19 bases separating them. CDR3 length: 15 amino acids. CDR1 and CDR2 from the germline V gene are SGHNT and YYREEE (reference sequence). The CDR3 sequence is CASSRGSGPRDTQYF. The CDR3 DNA reads TGTGCCAGCAGTCGGGGGAGCGGGCCACGGGATACGCAGTATTTT. Full variable domain (remainder filled in from reference TRBV5-4 and TRBJ2-3): ETGVTQSPTHLIKTRGQQVTLRCSSQSGHNTVSWYQQALGQGPQFIFQYYREEENGRGNFPPRFSGLQFPNYSSELNVNALELDDSALYLCASSRGSGPRDTQYFGPGTRLTVL.

This clonotype was found a few times. This chain uses TRBV20-1 with TRBJ1-1; TRBD1 matches at 10 bases. Germline V lookup: CDR1 DFQATT, CDR2 SNEGSKA (reference sequence). This CDR3 is 12 amino acids long. CDR3 sequence (DNA): TGCAGCTCCGGGACAGGGGACACTGAAGCTTTCTTT. It translates to CSSGTGDTEAFF.

This clonotype has only a few counts. Here the CDR3 DNA reads TGTGCCAGCAGCTGGGGGCGGGGGGAGCACTCGTACTTC. It translates to CASSWGRGEHSYF. The V gene is TRBV27, the J gene TRBJ2-5; TRBD2 agrees at 8 bases. V was clipped by 6 bases and J by 13 bases; unmatched bases: 13. This CDR3 has 13 amino acids. Per germline, CDR1 MNHEY and CDR2 SMNVEV (reference sequence).

This clonotype was seen at least ten times. CDR3 sequence: CASSPEFVQGTGELFF. The CDR3 DNA sequence: TGTGCCAGCAGTCCTGAGTTTGTGCAGGGCACCGGGGAGCTGTTTTTT. The genes are TRBV12-3 or TRBV12-4 and TRBJ2-2; possibly TRBD1 for D (5 bases). The length of the CDR3 is 16 residues. Trimming shortened V by 5 bases and J by 4 bases, and 17 bases separated the two germline ends.

Concerning this clonotype itself: A much larger clonotype is one base distant, so this may be a read error. CDR3 loop: CASSDRGADEKLVF. CDR3 bases: TGTGCCAGCAGTGATCGGGGGGCCGATGAAAAACTGGTTTTT. The chain uses TRBV6-1 and TRBJ1-4, with D possibly TRBD1 on 6 matching bases. This CDR3 has 14 residues. Germline V gene data show CDR1 as MNHNS and CDR2 as SASEGT.